The 10 T cell receptor beta chains presented below share a single source sample, sequenced in a study of blood T cell repertoires in COVID-19 (dated by TCRdb to about 2020). The library was prepared using the immunoSEQ multiplex PCR assay. Sourced from immuneACCESS, this table was stored by TCRdb with only in-frame sequences that have V and J called. A share of the clones is absent; for the studies checked, an unresolved V gene accounts for under half, and the remainder has no known explanation. In all, the sample holds roughly 250,000 clones, and around 88% of those were seen once. Approximately 3.5% of the sample rests with the top ten. Sequencing was done on a sample of PBMCs or T cells enriched from blood (not recorded which). The source of these receptors is a woman aged 40 to 55 with acute COVID-19.

The rearrangement uses TRBV18 and TRBJ1-2; 7 bases fit TRBD1. V gave up 5 bases and J gave up 4 bases; unmatched junction bases: 7. CDR1 is KGHSH, CDR2 LQKENI, per germline. This CDR3 is 14 amino acids long. In DNA form, the CDR3 reads TGTGCCAGCTCAGGGGACAGCCGTCTCTATGGCTACACCTTC. Translation gives CASSGDSRLYGYTF.

This clone has a handful of counts. The CDR3 region is CASSRDRAEKLFF. In DNA, the CDR3 is TGTGCCAGCAGCCGGGACAGGGCTGAAAAACTGTTTTTT. The chain uses TRBV11-1 and TRBJ1-4, with 9 positions matching TRBD1. Germline V gene data show CDR1 as SGHAT and CDR2 as FQDESV (reference sequence). This CDR3 comprises 13 residues. Trimming at V came to 5 bases and at J to 7 bases, leaving 2 bases not matched to a gene.

This chain connects TRBV2 to TRBJ2-7; 11 bases match TRBD2. The V gene end was trimmed by 6 bases and the J gene end by 3 bases; junction bases not matched to a gene: 1. Germline V gives CDR1 SNHLY, CDR2 FYNNEI. The CDR3 runs to 13 residues. The CDR3 nucleotides are TGTGCCAGCAGAACTAGCGGGAGCTACGAGCAGTACTTC. It yields the protein CASRTSGSYEQYF.

This sequence joins TRBV5-1 and TRBJ2-3, with 8 bases matching TRBD2. Germline CDR1 reads SGHRS; CDR2 reads YFSETQ. After removal of 2 bases from V and 2 bases from J, the junction contained 10 bases not matched to a gene. The CDR3 loop spans 17 amino acids. CDR3 sequence (DNA): TGCGCCAGCAGCTTAATCCCCCAAGCGGGAGCCACAGATACGCAGTATTTT. Amino acids: CASSLIPQAGATDTQYF.

The chain uses TRBV4-1 and TRBJ2-2, with D unresolved. Trimming pared 4 bases from V and 4 bases from J, leaving 7 bases between. Germline V lookup: CDR1 MGHRA, CDR2 YSYEKL. The CDR3 extends over 13 amino acids. The CDR3 DNA follows: TGCGCCAGCAGCCCCCGAGGCACCGGGGAGCTGTTTTTT. Its protein product is CASSPRGTGELFF.

The rearrangement links TRBV5-4 to TRBJ1-4; 9 bases are a match to TRBD1. The CDR3 totals 15 residues. The germline CDR1 and CDR2 sequences are SGHNT and YYREEE (reference sequence). V lost 4 bases, J lost 2 bases, and 3 bases stayed unmatched. The DNA of the CDR3 is TGTGCCAGCAGCATAACAGGGGGCACTAATGAAAAACTGTTTTTT. Protein sequence: CASSITGGTNEKLFF.

This clone has only a few counts. The CDR3 coding sequence is TGTGCCAGCAGGCCCAGCGGGACTAGCAACACCGGGGAGCTGTTTTTT. Its protein product is CASRPSGTSNTGELFF. This chain joins TRBV11-3 and TRBJ2-2, with TRBD2 matching over 9 bases. The CDR3 is 16 residues long. Germline lookup yields CDR1 SGHNT and CDR2 YENEEA. The junction had 7 bases not matched to a gene; V was cut back by 6 bases and J by 2 bases.

Details on this clone: The junction differs from germline at one of its ends, possibly a read error. This sequence joins TRBV7-7 and TRBJ2-5, with TRBD2 matching 7 bases. This CDR3 contains 15 residues. The V gene's germline CDR1 is SSHAT and CDR2 FNYEAQ (reference sequence). The CDR3 region is CASSLMAGAGETQYF. The CDR3 DNA is TGTGCTAGCAGCTTAATGGCGGGAGCGGGAGAGACCCAGTACTTC.

This clone was seen more than once but under ten times. The chain recombines TRBV18 with TRBJ2-5; tentatively, D is TRBD2 (6 bases). CDR1 and CDR2 from the germline V gene are KGHSH and LQKENI. The V gene lost 3 bases and the J gene lost 2 bases, with 13 bases spanning the gap. The CDR3 runs 15 residues. CDR3 sequence reads: CASSPKSGVQETQYF. The CDR3 DNA reads TGTGCCAGCTCACCCAAATCGGGGGTTCAAGAGACCCAGTACTTC.

The chain joins TRBV5-1 to TRBJ2-5; D ambiguous. The CDR3 is 15 amino acids. CDR1 and CDR2 from the germline V gene are SGHRS and YFSETQ. With 0 bases removed from V and 2 bases from J, the gap between germline ends came to 11 bases. The CDR3 nucleotides are TGCGCCAGCAGCTTGGCCGATCTCGAGCAAGAGACCCAGTACTTC. Residues: CASSLADLEQETQYF.